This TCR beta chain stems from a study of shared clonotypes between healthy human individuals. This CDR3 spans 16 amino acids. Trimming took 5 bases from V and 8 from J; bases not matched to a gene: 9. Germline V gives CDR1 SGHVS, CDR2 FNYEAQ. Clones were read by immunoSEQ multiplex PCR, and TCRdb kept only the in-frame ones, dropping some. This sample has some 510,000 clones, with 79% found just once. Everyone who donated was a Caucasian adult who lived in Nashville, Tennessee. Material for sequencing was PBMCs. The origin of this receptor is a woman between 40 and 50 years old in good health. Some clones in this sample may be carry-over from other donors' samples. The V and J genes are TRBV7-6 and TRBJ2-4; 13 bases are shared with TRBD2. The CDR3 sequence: CASSQTSGRGIDIQYF. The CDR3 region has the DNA TGTGCCAGCAGCCAAACTAGCGGGAGGGGAATTGACATTCAGTACTTC.